The entry that follows covers one TCR beta chain sequence. Time point meaning: patch test 3, about 24 weeks after DPC sensitization. Treatment given: therapeutic diphenylcyclopropenone sensitization with weekly scalp DPC. Donors were 18 to 70-year-old alopecia patients suitable for DPC. The sample is drawn from a study of human T cells and chemical hapten exposure. Study background: Patients additionally received therapeutic doses of diphenylcyclopropenone on the scalp once a week, and this continued throughout the roughly 26-week study. Affected patients, primarily female, had alopecia areata, totalis or universalis.

TCRdb fed the RACE reads into MiXCR, producing one record per CDR3 protein. The repertoire holds 85,000 to 100,000 distinct CDR3 sequences, with roughly 27% as singletons. The receptor was isolated from a middle-aged man with alopecia areata. Some clones in this sample may be carry-over from other donors' samples. The specimen comprised whole blood, sampled in connection with sensitization to the hapten diphenylcyclopropenone (DPC).

The CDR3 DNA follows: TGCGCCAGCAGCAGTTACAGGGGTTCCTACGAGCAGTACTTC. Its protein is CASSSYRGSYEQYF. The chain is built from TRBV5-1 and TRBJ2-7, with TRBD1 matching over 7 bases. This CDR3 spans 14 amino acids. Trimming took 4 bases from V and 1 from J; bases not matched to a gene: 5. Germline CDR1 SGHRS, CDR2 YFSETQ.